Detailed here is one T cell receptor (beta chain). Its antigen is currently unknown. This sample stems from a study of memory CD4+ T cells and cytomegalovirus serostatus. Single viable CD3+CD4+CD8-CD45RO+ cells were sorted as the memory CD4+ T cells. Original analysis: Out-of-frame sequences were removed, leaving a few million distinct TCRbeta sequences. Method: immunoSEQ multiplex PCR; TCRdb's copy keeps in-frame clones and lacks some. V and J calls and clone size follow that table, whereas D and trimming were derived from the DNA. The table records around 60,000 clones, about 81% of them present only once. Germline CDR1 reads KGHSH; CDR2 reads LQKENI. This CDR3 comprises 14 residues. V trimming: 4 bases; J trimming: 7 bases; junction bases outside the gene matches: 7. Study-level results: Median bootstrapped AUC for CMV status was about 0.96 originally, less than 0.92 US-trained. Suggested: most of the CMV-linked TCR signature lies in CD4+ memory cells.

Sequencing used memory CD4+ T cells from blood. The chain uses TRBV18 and TRBJ2-1; 7 bases are a match to TRBD2. The origin of this receptor is an adult in good health and CMV-seronegative. CDR3 residues: CASSLQTSPNEQFF. CDR3 nucleotides: TGTGCCAGCTCACTACAGACTAGCCCGAATGAGCAGTTCTTC.